The 23 T cell receptor beta chains presented below share a single source sample, sequenced in a study of beta chain features in type 1 diabetes. Isolated RNA was reverse transcribed in full, so expressed TCRB transcripts were sequenced. TCRdb's copy holds only in-frame clones and misses some; the assay was immunoSEQ multiplex PCR. The table lists 150,000 to 180,000 clones, about 8.1% of them singletons. Sequenced material: central memory CD4+ T cells from blood. The receptors here all came from a young man in good health.

The table lists this clone with a few counts. For the CDR3, the DNA is TGCGCCAGCAGCCGGTCAGGCGACAGGGTGGAGACCCAGTACTTC. Its protein is CASSRSGDRVETQYF. V is TRBV5-1 and J is TRBJ2-5; 7 nucleotides align to TRBD1. Trimming removed 4 bases from V and 5 bases from J; junction bases left unmatched: 11. Looked up from germline, CDR1 is SGHRS and CDR2 is YFSETQ. CDR3 length: 15 amino acids.

This clone showed up just a few times. The chain carries TRBV5-1 and TRBJ2-3; 7 bases line up with TRBD2. Germline assignment: CDR1 SGHRS and CDR2 YFSETQ. Trimming cost V 0 bases and J 4 bases; bases outside gene matches: 5. The CDR3 has 15 residues. The CDR3 here is CASSLGLAWADTQYF. In DNA, the CDR3 is TGCGCCAGCAGCTTGGGACTAGCCTGGGCAGATACGCAGTATTTT.

This chain joins TRBV27 and TRBJ2-3; D not resolved. Germline values: CDR1 MNHEY, CDR2 SMNVEV (reference sequence). V lost 6 bases and J lost 6, with 7 bases in between. This CDR3 is 11 amino acids long. CDR3 coding DNA: TGTGCCAGCAGAGAGATGGATACGCAGTATTTT. It is translated as CASREMDTQYF.

CDR3 sequence (DNA): TGTGCCAGCAGCGAGAACGTAGCGGGGTTGGCCGGGGAGCTGTTTTTT. Protein sequence: CASSENVAGLAGELFF. The chain uses TRBV7-2 and TRBJ2-2; 8 bases are a match to TRBD2. Looked up from germline, CDR1 is SGHTA and CDR2 is FQGNSA. The CDR3 has 16 amino acids. The V and J ends lost 5 bases and 6 bases, in that order; junction bases with no gene match: 11.

CDR3 coding DNA: TGTGCCAGCAGCCCACAGGGGCTCGGCCAAGAGACCCAGTACTTC. Protein product: CASSPQGLGQETQYF. The rearrangement joins TRBV7-2 to TRBJ2-5; 7 bases match TRBD1. Looked up from germline, CDR1 is SGHTA and CDR2 is FQGNSA. With V trimmed by 5 bases and J by 1 base, 7 bases remained unmatched. The CDR3 has 15 residues.

This clone was seen only a few times. The chain combines TRBV29-1 with TRBJ2-3; 10 bases agree with TRBD2. The V segment lost 6 bases and the J segment 6 bases; nucleotides outside the gene matches: 12. The germline V gene encodes CDR1 SQVTM and CDR2 ANQGSEA. The CDR3 is 15 amino acids. CDR3 region: CSVAGTSAFTDTQYF. CDR3 nucleotide sequence: TGCAGCGTAGCCGGGACTAGCGCCTTCACGGATACGCAGTATTTT.

V gene TRBV5-1 combines with J gene TRBJ2-3, with 11 nucleotides matching TRBD2. From germline, CDR1 is SGHRS and CDR2 YFSETQ. The V gene end was trimmed by 2 bases and the J gene end by 0 bases; junction bases not matched to a gene: 20. The CDR3 extends over 22 amino acids. This CDR3 reads CASSFRDRGLAGRGGSTDTQYF. In DNA, the CDR3 is TGCGCCAGCAGCTTCAGGGACAGAGGACTAGCGGGCAGGGGAGGGAGCACAGATACGCAGTATTTT.

V is TRBV7-8 and J is TRBJ1-5; D is possibly TRBD1 (6 bases). The CDR3 totals 15 residues. Trimming pared 6 bases from V and 1 base from J, leaving 13 bases between. Per the germline V gene, CDR1 is SGHVS and CDR2 is FQNEAQ. This CDR3 reads CASSSRDKSNQPQHF. The CDR3 bases are TGTGCCAGCAGTTCCCGGGACAAGAGCAATCAGCCCCAGCATTTT.

In its sample, this clone was seen a few times. The chain joins TRBV7-9 to TRBJ2-4; 10 bases align to TRBD2. Trimming took 5 bases from V and 9 from J; bases not matched to a gene: 7. The CDR3 is 14 amino acids. Germline assignment: CDR1 SEHNR and CDR2 FQNEAQ (reference sequence). CDR3 in amino acids: CASSLGIAGGIQYF. The DNA for the CDR3 is TGTGCCAGCAGCCTGGGGATAGCGGGAGGCATTCAGTACTTC.

This clone was recorded at least ten times. The chain links TRBV7-2 to TRBJ2-3; TRBD1 aligns across 9 bases. The CDR3 totals 15 residues. CDR1 SGHTA and CDR2 FQGNSA come from the germline V gene. V shed 5 bases, J shed 5 bases, and the junction held 8 bases outside the gene matches. CDR3 protein: CASSKTGGAGDTQYF. The CDR3 region has the DNA TGTGCCAGCAGCAAAACAGGGGGCGCGGGAGATACGCAGTATTTT.

The chain employs TRBV4-3 and TRBJ2-5, with unresolved D. The J call may be incorrect, as the DNA end agrees better with TRBJ2-7. The CDR3 loop spans 15 amino acids. Germline values: CDR1 LGHNA, CDR2 YSLEER. The CDR3 reads CASSLALRGSYEQYF. CDR3 bases: TGCGCCAGCAGCCTAGCCCTTCGAGGTTCCTACGAGCAGTACTTC.

Points on this clone: This same CDR3 is encoded by further DNA sequences in the sample. V usage is TRBV5-1 and J usage is TRBJ1-2; 7 nucleotides align to TRBD1. Trimming at V came to 2 bases and at J to 9 bases, leaving 7 bases not matched to a gene. Germline V CDR1 and CDR2: SGHRS, YFSETQ. This CDR3 spans 13 amino acids. The DNA for the CDR3 is TGCGCCAGCAGCTTACAAGACAGGGAGAGCTACACCTTC. Residues: CASSLQDRESYTF.

The table lists this clone with a few counts. The chain carries TRBV5-4 and TRBJ2-3, with 10 bases that match TRBD1. After removal of 4 bases from V and 2 bases from J, the junction contained 7 bases not matched to a gene. Germline V gene lookup returns CDR1 SGHNT and CDR2 YYREEE (reference sequence). This CDR3 has 16 amino acids. The CDR3, as DNA: TGTGCCAGCAGCGCGGGGACAGGGGCAGCCACAGATACGCAGTATTTT. It is translated as CASSAGTGAATDTQYF. The full variable domain, rest sourced from reference TRBV5-4 and TRBJ2-3, is ETGVTQSPTHLIKTRGQQVTLRCSSQSGHNTVSWYQQALGQGPQFIFQYYREEENGRGNFPPRFSGLQFPNYSSELNVNALELDDSALYLCASSAGTGAATDTQYFGPGTRLTVL.

In DNA form, the CDR3 reads TGTGCCAGCAGCAAGACAGGGATCGCGACTAATGAAAAACTGTTTTTT. This codes for CASSKTGIATNEKLFF. The genes are TRBV7-6 and TRBJ1-4, with TRBD1 matching 7 bases. Germline CDR1 and CDR2: SGHVS and FNYEAQ. Trimming took 5 bases from V and 2 from J; bases not matched to a gene: 8. The CDR3 loop spans 16 amino acids.

This CDR3 reads CASSQVRSGGTDTQYF. CDR3 DNA: TGTGCCAGCAGCCAAGTTCGGTCAGGGGGCACAGATACGCAGTATTTT. The rearrangement links TRBV4-2 to TRBJ2-3, with D maybe TRBD1 (6 bases). The germline V gene has CDR1 LGHNA and CDR2 YNFKEQ. Trimming removed 1 base at V and 1 base at J, with 12 bases between. The CDR3 has 16 amino acids.

This clone was seen a few times. The rearrangement links TRBV6-1 to TRBJ2-7, with a possible D match to TRBD2 (6 bases). The V gene's germline CDR1 is MNHNS and CDR2 SASEGT. The CDR3 runs to 14 residues. The V and J ends lost 2 bases and 2 bases respectively, with 10 bases between them. This CDR3 reads CASSEFGGTYEQYF. CDR3 sequence (DNA): TGTGCCAGCAGTGAATTTGGCGGGACCTACGAGCAGTACTTC.

The gene calls are TRBV6-5 and TRBJ2-1; no firm D call. Germline V lookup: CDR1 MNHEY, CDR2 SVGAGI. The CDR3 consists of 12 residues. V gave up 6 bases and J gave up 8 bases, with 11 bases separating them. CDR3 coding DNA: TGTGCCAGCAGAAGACCAGGTGATGAGCAGTTCTTC. This translates into CASRRPGDEQFF.

This clone has at least ten counts. V is TRBV7-2 and J is TRBJ2-5, with a tentative D call TRBD2 (5 bases). Trimming pared 6 bases from V and 3 bases from J, leaving 5 bases between. Germline CDR1 is SGHTA and CDR2 is FQGNSA. This CDR3 comprises 11 residues. The chain's CDR3 is CASRGEETQYF. DNA for the CDR3: TGTGCCAGCAGGGGAGAAGAGACCCAGTACTTC.

This clone was recorded a few times. The rearrangement joins TRBV6-4 to TRBJ2-7; 7 positions match TRBD1. CDR1 is MRHNA, CDR2 SNTAGT, per germline. V gave up 6 bases and J gave up 3 bases; unmatched junction bases: 11. This CDR3 contains 15 residues. CDR3 DNA: TGTGCCAGCAGCAGCGACCGGGACAGTCTCTACGAGCAGTACTTC. Encoded protein: CASSSDRDSLYEQYF.

This clone appeared a few times. The chain carries TRBV18 and TRBJ2-7, with D tentatively TRBD2 (6 bases). Germline-derived CDR1 and CDR2 are KGHSH and LQKENI. The CDR3 contains 14 residues. V lost 4 bases and J 2 bases, leaving 12 bases between the germline ends. CDR3 residues: CASSLGGVPYEQYF. The CDR3 DNA follows: TGTGCCAGCTCACTAGGAGGGGTTCCCTACGAGCAGTACTTC.

This clone was detected a few times. The chain combines TRBV2 with TRBJ2-7; D possibly corresponds to TRBD2 (5 bases). Per germline, CDR1 SNHLY and CDR2 FYNNEI. CDR3 length: 14 residues. V was clipped by 6 bases and J by 3 bases, with 15 bases between them. The CDR3 DNA reads TGTGCCAGCAGGAGGGATCAACCCTTCTACGAGCAGTACTTC. Translated, it gives CASRRDQPFYEQYF.

This clone was seen only a few times. The gene calls are TRBV30 and TRBJ2-1; D uncertain. The CDR3 consists of 11 residues. The ends were cut back, 2 bases at V and 9 bases at J, with 8 bases in the middle. CDR1 is GTSNPN and CDR2 is SVGIG in the germline V gene (reference sequence). DNA of the CDR3: TGTGCCTGGAGTCTATACGGTGAGCAGTTCTTC. The encoded protein is CAWSLYGEQFF.

The V gene is TRBV19, the J gene TRBJ1-2; 12 bases line up with TRBD1. J gave up 4 bases and V 6 bases, and 21 bases lay outside the gene matches. Germline CDR1 and CDR2: LNHDA and SQIVND (reference sequence). This CDR3 has 20 residues. The CDR3 region has the DNA TGTGCCAGTAGCCTAGGAAATCGGGACAGGGGGCGCGTCCGCCTCTATGGCTACACCTTC. Its translation is CASSLGNRDRGRVRLYGYTF.